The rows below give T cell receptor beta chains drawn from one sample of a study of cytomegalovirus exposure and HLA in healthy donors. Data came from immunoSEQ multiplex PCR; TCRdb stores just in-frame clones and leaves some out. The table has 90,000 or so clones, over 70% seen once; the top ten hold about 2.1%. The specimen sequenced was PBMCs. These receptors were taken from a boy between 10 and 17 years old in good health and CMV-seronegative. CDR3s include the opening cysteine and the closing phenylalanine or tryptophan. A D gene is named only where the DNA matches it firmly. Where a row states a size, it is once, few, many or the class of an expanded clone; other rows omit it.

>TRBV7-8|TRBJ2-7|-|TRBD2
CASSLEVAGSSYEQYF
TGTGCCAGCAGCTTAGAAGTAGCGGGAAGCTCCTACGAGCAGTACTTC
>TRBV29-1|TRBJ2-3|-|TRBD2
CSPPPGGRAGTQYF
TGCAGCCCTCCGCCCGGCGGGAGGGCCGGTACGCAGTATTTT
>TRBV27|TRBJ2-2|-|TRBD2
CASSLSGSPLAGGYTGELFF
TGTGCCAGCAGTTTATCTGGGTCCCCACTAGCGGGAGGTTATACCGGGGAGCTGTTTTTT
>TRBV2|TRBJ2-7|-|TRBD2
CASCYRGLGSYEQYF
TGTGCCAGCTGCTACCGTGGACTAGGTTCCTACGAGCAGTACTTC
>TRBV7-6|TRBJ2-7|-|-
CASSLAGGLYEQYF
TGTGCCAGCAGCTTAGCGGGGGGGCTCTACGAGCAGTACTTC
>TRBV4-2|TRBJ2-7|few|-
CASSQVPGYEQYF
TGTGCCAGCAGCCAAGTTCCAGGCTACGAGCAGTACTTC
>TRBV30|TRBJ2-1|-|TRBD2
CAWSSGGDYNEQFF
TGTGCCTGGAGTAGCGGGGGGGATTACAATGAGCAGTTCTTC
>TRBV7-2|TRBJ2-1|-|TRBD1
CASSPDRGNEQFF
TGTGCCAGCAGCCCCGACAGGGGCAATGAGCAGTTCTTC
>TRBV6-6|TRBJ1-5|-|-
CASRPTGMPQHF
TGTGCCAGCAGACCCACGGGGATGCCCCAGCATTTT
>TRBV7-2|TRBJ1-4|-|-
CASSSRTVEKLFF
TGTGCCAGCAGCTCGAGGACTGTTGAAAAACTGTTTTTT
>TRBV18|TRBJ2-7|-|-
CASSPNGNPYEQYF
TGTGCCAGCTCACCAAACGGGAACCCCTACGAGCAGTACTTC
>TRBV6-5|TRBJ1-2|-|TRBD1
CASSYLDRVGYTF
TGTGCCAGCAGTTACTTGGACAGGGTGGGCTACACCTTC
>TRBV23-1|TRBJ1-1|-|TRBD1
CASSPETQQGVAFF
TGCGCCAGCAGTCCAGAGACTCAACAGGGGGTAGCTTTCTTT
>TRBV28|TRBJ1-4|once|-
CASSLWSAAEGKLFF
TGTGCCAGCAGTTTATGGTCGGCGGCGGAGGGAAAACTGTTTTTT
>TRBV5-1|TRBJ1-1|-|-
CASSLVSGANTEAFF
TGCGCCAGCAGCTTGGTTTCAGGGGCGAACACTGAAGCTTTCTTT
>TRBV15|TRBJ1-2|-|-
CATSRDRGEGYTF
TGTGCCACCAGCAGAGATCGGGGGGAGGGCTACACCTTC
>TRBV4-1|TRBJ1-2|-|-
CASSQVSGGSYGYTF
TGCGCCAGCAGCCAGGTTTCGGGTGGTAGCTATGGCTACACCTTC
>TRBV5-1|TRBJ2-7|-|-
CASSWLGGSGHEQYF
TGCGCCAGCAGCTGGTTAGGTGGGAGTGGCCACGAGCAGTACTTC
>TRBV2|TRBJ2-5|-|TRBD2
CASSDPGLQETQYF
TGTGCCAGCAGTGACCCGGGACTACAAGAGACCCAGTACTTC
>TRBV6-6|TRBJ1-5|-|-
CASSRNYRDNQPQHF
TGTGCCAGCAGCCGGAACTACAGGGACAATCAGCCCCAGCATTTT
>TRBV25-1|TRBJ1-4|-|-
CASSELGRDPLGNEKLFF
TGTGCCAGCAGTGAGTTAGGCAGGGATCCCCTGGGAAATGAAAAACTGTTTTTT
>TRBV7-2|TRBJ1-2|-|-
CASSSPNHLDSSYGYTF
TGTGCCAGCAGCTCCCCTAACCACTTGGACTCAAGCTATGGCTACACCTTC
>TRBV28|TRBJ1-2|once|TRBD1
CASSGGKGYGYTF
TGTGCCAGCTCAGGGGGAAAAGGGTATGGCTACACCTTC
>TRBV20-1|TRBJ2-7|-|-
CSARQPDEQYF
TGCAGTGCTAGGCAACCGGACGAGCAGTACTTC
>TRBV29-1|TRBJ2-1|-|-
CSVDVAYNEQFF
TGCAGCGTTGATGTAGCCTACAATGAGCAGTTCTTC
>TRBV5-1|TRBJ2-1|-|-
CASSLKREQFF
TGCGCCAGCAGCTTGAAGCGGGAGCAGTTCTTC
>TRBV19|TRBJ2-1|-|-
CASSGRGENEQFF
TGTGCCAGTAGTGGTCGCGGCGAGAATGAGCAGTTCTTC
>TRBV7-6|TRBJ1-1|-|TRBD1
CASSPRDSEAFF
TGTGCCAGCAGCCCCCGGGACAGTGAAGCTTTCTTT
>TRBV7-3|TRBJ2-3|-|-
CASSSERTDTQYF
TGTGCCAGCAGCTCCGAGAGGACAGATACGCAGTATTTT
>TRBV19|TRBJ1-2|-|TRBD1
CASSIKRTGDGTANYGYTF
TGTGCCAGTAGTATCAAGAGGACAGGGGACGGAACGGCCAACTATGGCTACACCTTC
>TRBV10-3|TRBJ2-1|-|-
CAISRTEYNEQFF
TGTGCCATCAGCAGGACAGAGTACAATGAGCAGTTCTTC
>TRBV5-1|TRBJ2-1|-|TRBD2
CASSTTGGMDNEQFF
TGCGCCAGCAGCACGACGGGGGGAATGGACAATGAGCAGTTCTTC
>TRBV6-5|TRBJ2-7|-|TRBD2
CASRNPGGYEQYF
TGTGCCAGCAGGAATCCGGGGGGCTACGAGCAGTACTTC
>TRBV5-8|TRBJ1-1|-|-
CASSLQVFEAFF
TGTGCCAGCAGCTTGCAGGTGTTTGAAGCTTTCTTT
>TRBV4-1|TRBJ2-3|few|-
CASSPSGVNRGIPDTQYF
TGCGCCAGCAGCCCGTCGGGAGTGAACAGGGGTATCCCGGATACGCAGTATTTT
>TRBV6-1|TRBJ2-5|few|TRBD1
CASSRDRATETQYF
TGTGCCAGCAGCCGCGACAGGGCCACAGAGACCCAGTACTTC
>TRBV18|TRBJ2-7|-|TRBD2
CASSLHIGGGDEQYF
TGTGCCAGCTCACTCCACATCGGGGGGGGCGACGAGCAGTACTTC
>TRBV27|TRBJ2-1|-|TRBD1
CASGRDRAYNEQFF
TGTGCCAGCGGCCGGGACAGGGCGTACAATGAGCAGTTCTTC
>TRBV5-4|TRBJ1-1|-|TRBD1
CASRGQTNTEAFF
TGTGCCAGCAGGGGACAGACCAACACTGAAGCTTTCTTT
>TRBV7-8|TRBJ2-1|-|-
CASLGHSSYNEQFF
TGTGCCAGCCTTGGACATAGCTCCTACAATGAGCAGTTCTTC
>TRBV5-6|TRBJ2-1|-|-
CASSPYTSRNNEQFF
TGTGCCAGCAGCCCCTACACTAGCCGGAACAATGAGCAGTTCTTC
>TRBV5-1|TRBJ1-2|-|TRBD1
CASSLDPGQGAYGYTF
TGCGCCAGCAGCTTGGATCCGGGACAGGGGGCCTATGGCTACACCTTC
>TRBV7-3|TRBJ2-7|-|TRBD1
CASSRGGTGAYEQYF
TGTGCCAGCAGCCGTGGGGGGACAGGGGCCTACGAGCAGTACTTC
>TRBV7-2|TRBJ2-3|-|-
CASSFKDWKDTQYF
TGTGCCAGCAGCTTTAAGGACTGGAAAGATACGCAGTATTTT